This TCR beta chain was captured by sequencing in a study of T-cell reconstitution after alpha-beta-depleted transplantation in children. Points on this clonotype: As yet, its antigen is unknown.

General observations from the study: About two months after transplant, alpha-beta T cells reportedly came from several hundred expanded graft clones. In some patients, recipient T cells and intrathymic progenitors surviving conditioning explained high day-60 diversity.

CDR1 and CDR2 (germline): MDHEN, SYDVKM. Between the trimmed V and J ends, which lost 6 bases and 2 bases, there was a span of 16 bases. The CDR3 has 16 amino acids. Using unique molecular identifiers, the investigators prepared the TCRbeta library. MiXCR, run by TCRdb on the PCR reads, gives a single entry per CDR3 protein. Here the sample spans roughly 100,000 distinct CDR3 sequences, 5% to 6% being singletons. This specimen consisted of PBMCs, mostly from graft donor cells, obtained 60 days after TCRalphabeta/CD19-depleted stem cell transplant. The source of this sequence is a female patient younger than 10 who had a stem cell transplant for Fanconi anemia, so the T cells may come from the graft donor. The chain employs TRBV28 and TRBJ1-4; D is perhaps TRBD1 (5 bases). CDR3: CASSPLGWGTNEKLFF. DNA for the CDR3: TGTGCCAGCAGCCCCTTAGGGTGGGGGACTAATGAAAAACTGTTTTTT.